This passage covers 18 T cell receptor beta chains from one sample sequenced in a study of technical replicates of blood from several donors. Data came from immunoSEQ multiplex PCR; TCRdb stores just in-frame clones and leaves some out. This sample has about 70,000 clones, with about 94% found just once. Sequencing was done on a sample of T cells isolated from PBMCs. The receptor source for this set is a human donor in good health.

The chain combines TRBV5-1 with TRBJ1-1; a weak D match, TRBD1 (6 bases). Germline V gene sequence: CDR1 SGHRS, CDR2 YFSETQ. The CDR3 totals 14 residues. The germline V and J ends were trimmed by 0 bases and 1 base, with 7 bases remaining between them. The DNA of the CDR3 is TGCGCCAGCAGCTTGGACAGGGCGAACACTGAAGCTTTCTTT. This translates into CASSLDRANTEAFF.

V usage is TRBV19 and J usage is TRBJ2-7; 10 bases line up with TRBD2. Unmatched junction bases numbered 14, after V lost 8 bases and J lost 7 bases. From germline, CDR1 is LNHDA and CDR2 SQIVND (reference sequence). This CDR3 is 15 amino acids long. The CDR3 sequence: CASSDTSGNPSEQYF. The CDR3 DNA reads TGTGCCAGTTCCGATACTAGCGGGAATCCCTCGGAGCAGTACTTC. The full variable domain, with the rest looked up from reference TRBV19 and TRBJ2-7, is DGGITQSPKYLFRKEGQNVTLSCEQNLNHDAMYWYRQDPGQGLRLIYYSQIVNDFQKGDIAEGYSVSREKKESFPLTVTSAQKNPTAFYLCASSDTSGNPSEQYFGPGTRLTVT.

V gene TRBV2 combines with J gene TRBJ2-7; possible D gene TRBD2, 6 bases. The germline gives CDR1 SNHLY, CDR2 FYNNEI. Trimming cost V 9 bases and J 6 bases, with 9 bases left between them. The CDR3 totals 10 residues. CDR3 in amino acids: CARGGGEQYF. CDR3 in DNA: TGTGCCAGGGGAGGAGGCGAGCAGTACTTC. Full variable domain (remainder filled in from reference TRBV2 and TRBJ2-7): EPEVTQTPSHQVTQMGQEVILRCVPISNHLYFYWYRQILGQKVEFLVSFYNNEISEKSEIFDDQFSVERPDGSNFTLKIRSTKLEDSAMYFCARGGGEQYFGPGTRLTVT.

The chain recombines TRBV27 with TRBJ2-7; maybe TRBD1 (6 bases). The germline V gene encodes CDR1 MNHEY and CDR2 SMNVEV (reference sequence). The CDR3 is 16 amino acids. V was pared by 2 bases and J by 0 bases, with 14 bases between. The CDR3 nucleotides are TGTGCCAGCAGTTTACGGCCGGGACAACCCTCCTACGAGCAGTACTTC. This sequence encodes CASSLRPGQPSYEQYF.

The chain links TRBV6-6 to TRBJ1-5; D is perhaps TRBD1 (5 bases). CDR3 length: 14 residues. Per germline, CDR1 MNHNY and CDR2 SVGAGI (reference sequence). V lost 7 bases, J lost 4 bases, and 14 bases lay in between. The CDR3 sequence: CASTPGAVNQPQHF. CDR3 sequence (DNA): TGTGCCAGCACTCCTGGGGCGGTGAATCAGCCCCAGCATTTT.

This clone came up once. The chain carries TRBV11-2 and TRBJ2-5; D may be TRBD2 (6 bases). This CDR3 is 16 amino acids long. Trimming cost V 0 bases and J 1 base, with 12 bases left between them. The germline V gene has CDR1 SGHAT and CDR2 FQNNGV. CDR3 residues: CASSLDPGVLQETQYF. CDR3 coding DNA: TGTGCCAGCAGCTTAGATCCGGGGGTGCTCCAAGAGACCCAGTACTTC.

This chain joins TRBV6-1 and TRBJ2-7; D is perhaps TRBD2 (5 bases). There are 13 residues in the CDR3. Germline-derived CDR1 and CDR2 are MNHNS and SASEGT. The V and J ends lost 6 bases and 0 bases respectively, with 9 bases between them. The CDR3 coding sequence is TGTGCCAGCAGGGACTTTAGCTCCTACGAGCAGTACTTC. As protein: CASRDFSSYEQYF.

The V call is TRBV30, the J call TRBJ2-7, with a tentative D call TRBD1 (6 bases). The CDR3 runs 14 residues. Looked up from germline, CDR1 is GTSNPN and CDR2 is SVGIG (reference sequence). Between the trimmed V and J ends, which lost 0 bases and 3 bases, there was a span of 12 bases. The CDR3 loop is CAWSVLDRRYEQYF. CDR3 sequence (DNA): TGTGCCTGGAGTGTTTTGGACAGACGCTACGAGCAGTACTTC.

In this sample, this clone turned up once. The rearrangement links TRBV28 to TRBJ2-7, with 11 positions matching TRBD1. From germline, CDR1 is MDHEN and CDR2 SYDVKM. V was pared by 10 bases and J by 6 bases, with 11 bases of the junction left unmatched. The CDR3 has 14 amino acids. The CDR3 coding sequence is TGTGCCACCACTAAGGACAGGGGGCATGGCGAGCAGTACTTC. Translation: CATTKDRGHGEQYF.

This clone has a single count. This chain connects TRBV19 to TRBJ1-2; D perhaps matches TRBD1 (6 bases). The CDR3 loop spans 13 amino acids. V was cut by 5 bases and J by 4 bases, with 11 bases left in between. CDR1 LNHDA and CDR2 SQIVND come from the germline V gene (reference sequence). The CDR3 nucleotides are TGTGCCAGTAGTCCGAGGACAGTCTATGGCTACACCTTC. Its protein product is CASSPRTVYGYTF.

A single count supports this clone. J is TRBJ1-2 and V is TRBV6-5; 7 bases are a match to TRBD1. The CDR3 sequence is 15 residues long. Germline V gene data show CDR1 as MNHEY and CDR2 as SVGAGI. The V gene end was trimmed by 3 bases and the J gene end by 2 bases; junction bases not matched to a gene: 6. CDR3 DNA sequence: TGTGCCAGCAGTTATATGGGACAGTTAAACTATGGCTACACCTTC. Protein sequence: CASSYMGQLNYGYTF.

The chain recombines TRBV4-2 with TRBJ2-1; TRBD1 is a possible D gene (6 bases). V was cut by 1 base and J by 4 bases, with 17 bases left in between. CDR1 LGHNA and CDR2 YNFKEQ come from the germline V gene. The CDR3 spans 17 residues. In DNA, the CDR3 is TGTGCCAGCAGCCAAGGCGTAGGGGGAATGCTGTACAATGAGCAGTTCTTC. It is translated as CASSQGVGGMLYNEQFF.

CDR3 in amino acids: CASSLGASGRALRNEQFF. In DNA form, the CDR3 reads TGTGCCAGCAGCCTAGGGGCTAGCGGGAGGGCTTTGCGCAATGAGCAGTTCTTC. This chain uses TRBV7-2 with TRBJ2-1; 12 bases agree with TRBD2. The CDR3 contains 18 residues. Germline V gene lookup returns CDR1 SGHTA and CDR2 FQGNSA. With V trimmed by 5 bases and J by 6 bases, 14 bases remained unmatched.

The chain combines TRBV6-1 with TRBJ1-1; D gene uncertain. The CDR3 contains 11 residues. Trimming cost V 9 bases and J 11 bases, with 16 bases left between them. Germline values: CDR1 MNHNS, CDR2 SASEGT. Written as DNA, the CDR3 is TGTGCCAGTATACAGTCGGGGATTGCTTTCTTT. This encodes CASIQSGIAFF.

The chain carries TRBV5-6 and TRBJ2-7, with D possibly being TRBD1 (5 bases). This CDR3 is 11 amino acids long. V dropped 7 bases and J dropped 4 bases, with 9 bases sitting between them. CDR1 and CDR2 (germline): SGHDT, YYEEEE. CDR3 nucleotide sequence: TGTGCCAGCGCCCAGGGTTACGAGCAGTACTTC. Amino acids: CASAQGYEQYF.

This chain joins TRBV10-3 and TRBJ2-7, with 10 nucleotides matching TRBD2. The CDR3 is 15 amino acids. J was trimmed by 5 bases and V by 11 bases; bases with no gene match: 15. Germline V lookup: CDR1 ENHRY, CDR2 SYGVKD. The CDR3 here is CASSSDLAGANEQYF. CDR3 bases: TGTGCCTCCTCCTCGGACCTAGCGGGAGCCAACGAGCAGTACTTC.

This chain uses TRBV7-9 with TRBJ2-4; no reliable D call. The CDR3 is made up of 15 amino acids. Looked up from germline, CDR1 is SEHNR and CDR2 is FQNEAQ (reference sequence). V was shortened by 1 base and J by 8 bases, with 15 bases between the two germline ends. CDR3 sequence (DNA): TGTGCCAGCAGCTTAGGATCTGAGCCCGGTCACATTCAGTACTTC. It specifies CASSLGSEPGHIQYF.

The gene calls are TRBV11-2 and TRBJ2-4, with D maybe TRBD1 (5 bases). V lost 5 bases, J lost 0 bases, and 8 bases lay in between. The CDR3 runs 14 residues. Germline-derived CDR1 and CDR2 are SGHAT and FQNNGV. The DNA of the CDR3 is TGTGCCAGCAGCCCAGGGTTAGCCAAAAACATTCAGTACTTC. Amino acids: CASSPGLAKNIQYF.